The 14 T cell receptor beta chains below all came from one sample that was sequenced in a study of T cell responses to AZD1222 COVID-19 vaccine. Profiling relied on immunoSEQ multiplex PCR, and the TCRdb table lists in-frame clones only, not all of them. The sample comprises 120,000 or so clones, approximately 84% of which are singletons, and roughly a tenth rests with the top ten. This material consisted of peripheral blood, taken on day 0 of AZD1222 vaccination. The source is an adult in good health.

This rearrangement joins TRBV4-1 to TRBJ2-7; D might be TRBD1 or TRBD2, each matching 5 bases. V was shortened by 0 bases and J by 1 base, with 19 bases between the two germline ends. The CDR3 is 18 amino acids. Germline CDR1 is MGHRA and CDR2 is YSYEKL. The CDR3 DNA is TGCGCCAGCAGCCAAGATCCCCCGGGGCCAGGAACATCCTACGAGCAGTACTTC. Protein sequence: CASSQDPPGPGTSYEQYF.

The V and J genes are TRBV29-1 and TRBJ1-1; 8 bases line up with TRBD1. V was pared by 7 bases and J by 3 bases, with 7 bases of the junction left unmatched. This CDR3 comprises 13 residues. CDR1 and CDR2 (germline): SQVTM, ANQGSEA. The CDR3 DNA follows: TGCAGCGGGAGGGGACAGGCCTACACTGAAGCTTTCTTT. This translates into CSGRGQAYTEAFF.

The rearrangement uses TRBV30 and TRBJ1-1; D perhaps matches TRBD1 (5 bases). The germline V gene encodes CDR1 GTSNPN and CDR2 SVGIG (reference sequence). V lost 0 bases to trimming and J lost 7 bases, with 15 bases between them. The CDR3 is 14 residues long. The CDR3 is CAWSVLGGTFEAFF. Written as DNA, the CDR3 is TGTGCCTGGAGTGTACTCGGAGGGACCTTTGAAGCTTTCTTT.

V and J are TRBV5-1 and TRBJ2-3; D is unclear. This CDR3 region has 14 residues. Per the germline V gene, CDR1 is SGHRS and CDR2 is YFSETQ. V lost 7 bases and J 1 base, leaving 13 bases between the germline ends. The chain's CDR3 is CASGTEMGTDTQYF. The CDR3 bases are TGCGCCAGCGGCACAGAGATGGGCACAGATACGCAGTATTTT.

V is TRBV13 and J is TRBJ1-2; 9 bases match TRBD1. The V and J ends lost 2 bases and 6 bases, in that order; junction bases with no gene match: 4. This CDR3 comprises 14 residues. CDR1 and CDR2 (germline): PRHDT, FYEKMQ (reference sequence). For the CDR3, the DNA is TGTGCCAGCAGCTTACTGAGACAGGGGGATGGCTACACCTTC. It encodes CASSLLRQGDGYTF.

This clone was counted once. The chain is built from TRBV7-8 and TRBJ2-1; 8 positions agree with TRBD2. V was clipped by 10 bases and J by 4 bases; unmatched bases: 9. Germline loops: CDR1 SGHVS, CDR2 FQNEAQ. CDR3 length equals 14 residues. CDR3 residues: CATQPGGPYNEQFF. Here the CDR3 DNA reads TGTGCCACCCAGCCGGGGGGGCCGTACAATGAGCAGTTCTTC.

V usage is TRBV7-2 and J usage is TRBJ1-6; D is unresolved. V shed 2 bases and J shed 10 bases, with 3 bases lying between them. CDR1 and CDR2 from the germline V gene are SGHTA and FQGNSA. The CDR3 runs 11 residues. For the CDR3, the DNA is TGTGCCAGCAGCTTATGGTCACCCCTCCACTTT. As protein: CASSLWSPLHF.

J is TRBJ1-2 and V is TRBV7-2; D is possibly TRBD1 (5 bases). The CDR3 contains 14 residues. Deletions cut 5 bases from V and 6 bases from J, with 16 bases between. Germline lookup yields CDR1 SGHTA and CDR2 FQGNSA. CDR3 nucleotide sequence: TGTGCCAGCAGCAGATCGAGCAGGGAAGATGGCTACACCTTC. Translation gives CASSRSSREDGYTF.

The rearrangement joins TRBV14 to TRBJ1-2, with unresolved D. The CDR3 spans 13 residues. V was clipped by 4 bases and J by 5 bases, with 11 bases between them. Germline V gives CDR1 SGHDN, CDR2 FVKESK. The chain's CDR3 is CASSRVAAYGYTF. The CDR3 nucleotides read TGTGCCAGCAGCCGAGTCGCCGCGTATGGCTACACCTTC.

V and J are TRBV6-5 and TRBJ2-1; D is unresolved. Germline CDR1 and CDR2: MNHEY and SVGAGI. The V end was cut by 6 bases, the J end by 0 bases, with 12 bases between. The CDR3 totals 15 residues. The CDR3 protein is CASRRGDSSYNEQFF. The CDR3 DNA sequence: TGTGCCAGCAGGCGCGGTGATAGCTCCTACAATGAGCAGTTCTTC.

This clone appeared a few times. DNA for the CDR3: TGTGCCAGCAGTTCAACGGATTATAGCAATCAGCCCCAGCATTTT. It encodes CASSSTDYSNQPQHF. The chain joins TRBV28 to TRBJ1-5; D is unclear. This CDR3 comprises 15 residues. The V gene's germline CDR1 is MDHEN and CDR2 SYDVKM. V lost 4 bases, J lost 0 bases, and 10 bases lay in between.

DNA of the CDR3: TGTGCCTGGAGTTGGGGGGCGGCTTCGGTACCTGGAAACACCATATATTTT. The encoded protein is CAWSWGAASVPGNTIYF. This rearrangement joins TRBV30 to TRBJ1-3, with a weak D call TRBD1 (6 bases). This CDR3 spans 17 amino acids. CDR1 and CDR2 from the germline V gene are GTSNPN and SVGIG (reference sequence). The V end lost 2 bases, the J end lost 2 bases, and 19 bases lay between the germline ends.

The J gene is TRBJ1-2, the V gene TRBV7-2, with 8 bases matching TRBD1. There are 14 residues in the CDR3. Germline-derived CDR1 and CDR2 are SGHTA and FQGNSA. Trimming at V came to 5 bases and at J to 4 bases, leaving 6 bases not matched to a gene. Here the CDR3 DNA reads TGTGCCAGCAGCCCCAGACAGGGGACCTATGGCTACACCTTC. Residues: CASSPRQGTYGYTF.

The V and J genes are TRBV7-9 and TRBJ1-2; D might be TRBD1 (5 bases). Germline loops: CDR1 SEHNR, CDR2 FQNEAQ (reference sequence). V was trimmed by 5 bases and J by 2 bases, leaving 15 bases between them. CDR3 size: 15 residues. DNA of the CDR3: TGTGCCAGCAGCCCCCAAGGGGCAGGAAACTATGGCTACACCTTC. This sequence encodes CASSPQGAGNYGYTF.